This is a list of T cell receptor beta chains from one sample in a study of a mutant IDH1 vaccine in newly diagnosed glioma. Clones were sequenced by immunoSEQ multiplex PCR, and TCRdb holds only the in-frame ones, with some missing. This table has about 56,000 clones, 75% to 90% appearing once. Antigens for these TCRs are unknown. The sample in question was PBMCs, obtained from a glioma patient whose treatment included an IDH1 peptide vaccine. These receptors were obtained from a man aged 40-49 years with glioma. Both conserved end residues are part of each CDR3. The D gene is left open where the match is weak. Some rows have no size entry. The others give once, few or many, or a class for an expanded clone.

j_call	clone_size	v_call	d_call	cdr3_nt	cdr3_aa
TRBJ1-2	NA	TRBV6-6	TRBD1	TGTGCCAGCAGTTACTCGACGGGACAGGGGAGAGGCTACACCTTC	CASSYSTGQGRGYTF
TRBJ2-3	NA	TRBV6-1	NA	TGTGCCAGCAGTGAAACCCCAACTCCCGACGCCGACTGGGGCACAGATACGCAGTATTTT	CASSETPTPDADWGTDTQYF
TRBJ2-3	NA	TRBV4-1	NA	TGCGCCAGCAGCCACCAGAACACAGATACGCAGTATTTT	CASSHQNTDTQYF
TRBJ2-7	NA	TRBV5-1	TRBD2	TGCGCCAGCAGCCTAGTAAGGACTAGCGGGAGTTACGAGCAGTACTTC	CASSLVRTSGSYEQYF
TRBJ2-7	NA	TRBV9	NA	TGTGCCAGCAGCTCTTCCCACGAGCAGTACTTC	CASSSSHEQYF
TRBJ2-1	few	TRBV7-3	NA	TGTGCCAGCAGTCTCCCGGGGGCGTCCTACAATGAGCAGTTCTTC	CASSLPGASYNEQFF
TRBJ1-5	NA	TRBV10-3	NA	TGTGCCATCAGTGACTTGGAGTCGAATCAGCCCCAGCATTTT	CAISDLESNQPQHF
TRBJ1-1	NA	TRBV7-9	NA	TGTGCCAGCAGCTTAAACGCAGTGAACACTGAAGCTTTCTTT	CASSLNAVNTEAFF
TRBJ2-2	NA	TRBV5-1	NA	TGCGCCAGCCTCCTAACGAACACCGGGGAGCTGTTTTTT	CASLLTNTGELFF
TRBJ2-5	few	TRBV27	TRBD2	TGTGCCAGCAGTCTTACTAGCGGGAGGGCCCGCGAGACCCAGTACTTC	CASSLTSGRARETQYF
TRBJ2-7	NA	TRBV27	TRBD2	TGTGCCAGCAGGACTAGCGGGAGGGGTGGAGAGCAGTACTTC	CASRTSGRGGEQYF
TRBJ2-7	NA	TRBV4-1	NA	TGCGCCAGCAGCCAAGGTTCCGGCTACGAGCAGTACTTC	CASSQGSGYEQYF
TRBJ2-2	NA	TRBV27	NA	TGTGCCAGCAGCCCCCCGGGGTGGGGGCGCAAGAACACCGGGGAGCTGTTTTTT	CASSPPGWGRKNTGELFF
TRBJ2-3	NA	TRBV5-5	NA	TGTGCCAGCAGCTTGTATACTAGCCCTTTGGGAGATACGCAGTATTTT	CASSLYTSPLGDTQYF
TRBJ2-3	NA	TRBV9	TRBD2	TGTGCCAGCAGCGTAGCAGCCGGGACTAGCGGGAGCACTAGCACAGATACGCAGTATTTT	CASSVAAGTSGSTSTDTQYF
TRBJ2-5	few	TRBV5-4	NA	TGTGCCAGTCGTTCGGACCACTGGGAGACCCAGTACTTC	CASRSDHWETQYF
TRBJ2-3	NA	TRBV7-2	TRBD2	TGTGCCAGCAGCTTTTGGGGCCGCGGGAGCGCAGATACGCAGTATTTT	CASSFWGRGSADTQYF
TRBJ2-3	NA	TRBV10-3	NA	TGTGCCATCAGTGAGTCCCCAGGATCGAGCACAGATACGCAGTATTTT	CAISESPGSSTDTQYF
TRBJ1-1	once	TRBV19	NA	TGTGCCAGTAGTATCGGGAGCACTGAAGCTTTCTTT	CASSIGSTEAFF
TRBJ1-3	NA	TRBV5-1	NA	TGCGCCAGCAGCTTGGGCCAGCTCTCTGGAAACACCATATATTTT	CASSLGQLSGNTIYF
TRBJ2-1	few	TRBV21-1	NA	TGTGCCAGCAGCCCACCCAGCTCCTACAATGAGCAGTTCTTC	CASSPPSSYNEQFF
TRBJ2-3	once	TRBV9	TRBD2	TGTGCCAGCAGCGTAGCTATTGGCGGGAGAAGTACAGATACGCAGTATTTT	CASSVAIGGRSTDTQYF
TRBJ2-5	NA	TRBV13	TRBD1	TGTGCCAGCTCCAGGGGGCAGGAGACCCAGTACTTC	CASSRGQETQYF
TRBJ2-5	NA	TRBV18	TRBD2	TGTGCCAGCTCACCGGGACTAGTAGAGACCCAGTACTTC	CASSPGLVETQYF
TRBJ2-5	NA	TRBV7-9	NA	TGTGCCAGCAGCCTCGGTTTCGACACCGAGACCCAGTACTTC	CASSLGFDTETQYF
TRBJ2-3	NA	TRBV5-1	TRBD1	TGCGCCAGTTCCCGAACCGGGACAGGGATCACAGATACGCAGTATTTT	CASSRTGTGITDTQYF
TRBJ2-1	NA	TRBV4-1	TRBD2	TGCGCCAGCAGCCAGGCACTAGCGGGGCTTTACAATGAGCAGTTCTTC	CASSQALAGLYNEQFF
TRBJ2-2	NA	TRBV14	NA	TGTGCCAGCAGCAAGTTAGCCGCAAGGACCGGGGAGCTGTTTTTT	CASSKLAARTGELFF
TRBJ2-4	NA	TRBV2	NA	TGTGCCAGCGGCCGGGCCCAAAACATTCAGTACTTC	CASGRAQNIQYF
TRBJ1-3	once	TRBV7-3	NA	TGTGCCAGCAGCTTTTCACCTGGCTCTGGAAACACCATATATTTT	CASSFSPGSGNTIYF
TRBJ1-1	few	TRBV7-9	TRBD1	TGTGCCAGCAGAACAGTTTCCGGGACAGGGAACACTGAAGCTTTCTTT	CASRTVSGTGNTEAFF
TRBJ2-7	NA	TRBV6-1	NA	TGTGCCAGCAGTGCTACAGGAAACTACGAGCAGTACTTC	CASSATGNYEQYF
TRBJ1-1	NA	TRBV4-2	NA	TGTGCCAGCAGCCAAGGGTCCGGTTTCGTGGAAGCTTTCTTT	CASSQGSGFVEAFF
TRBJ2-7	few	TRBV19	TRBD1	TGTGCCAGTAGCCTTAAGGGGGCAGGTGTGCACGAGCAGTACTTC	CASSLKGAGVHEQYF
TRBJ2-7	NA	TRBV29-1	TRBD1	TGCAGCGTCGAGACAGGGAATCCCAACGAGCAGTACTTC	CSVETGNPNEQYF
TRBJ2-1	NA	TRBV5-8	TRBD2	TGTGCCAGCAGCAATTACGGGACTAGCGCCCACAATGAGCAGTTCTTC	CASSNYGTSAHNEQFF
TRBJ2-7	NA	TRBV20-1	TRBD2	TGCAGTTCTAGCGGGACCTACGAGCAGTACTTC	CSSSGTYEQYF
TRBJ2-2	NA	TRBV19	NA	TGTGCCAGTAGTATTCTGCGGACTTTGAACACCGGGGAGCTGTTTTTT	CASSILRTLNTGELFF
TRBJ1-5	NA	TRBV15	NA	TGTGCCACCAGCACGTACACGGGGAATCAGCCCCAGCATTTT	CATSTYTGNQPQHF
TRBJ2-7	NA	TRBV29-1	NA	TGCAGCGCGCTCGGACTGTTCAACTACGAGCAGTACTTC	CSALGLFNYEQYF
TRBJ2-3	NA	TRBV6-6	NA	TGTGCCAGCAGTTACTCGGCAGGCTTCACAGATACGCAGTATTTT	CASSYSAGFTDTQYF
TRBJ2-6	NA	TRBV5-1	NA	TGCGCCAGCAGCTTGGAGGGTGGTGGGGCCAACGTCCTGACTTTC	CASSLEGGGANVLTF
TRBJ1-2	NA	TRBV7-8	TRBD1	TGTGCCAGCAGCGAAGCAGTCAGGACAGGTCATGGCTACACCTTC	CASSEAVRTGHGYTF
TRBJ2-7	NA	TRBV19	TRBD2	TGTGCCAGTAGTATTTCCGGGGAGAGTAGCGGGAGGGCACGGGAGCAGTACTTC	CASSISGESSGRAREQYF
TRBJ2-5	once	TRBV5-1	NA	TGCGCCAGCAGCTTAGGACTGGCAAAAGAGACCCAGTACTTC	CASSLGLAKETQYF
TRBJ2-7	once	TRBV7-9	TRBD2	TGTGCCAGCAGCTTGGTGACTAGCCCCTACGAGCAGTACTTC	CASSLVTSPYEQYF
TRBJ2-1	NA	TRBV5-1	NA	TGCGCCAGCGGACGGGATTCCCCTAATGAGCAGTTCTTC	CASGRDSPNEQFF
TRBJ2-7	NA	TRBV6-5	TRBD1	TGTGCCAGCAGTTTTACAGGGGGCGCGTCTCCCTACGAGCAGTACTTC	CASSFTGGASPYEQYF
TRBJ2-3	NA	TRBV7-2	NA	TGTGCCAGCAGCTTAGAGCCACAGCGGGCAGGGGACGTAGATACGCAGTATTTT	CASSLEPQRAGDVDTQYF
TRBJ2-7	NA	TRBV7-9	TRBD2	TGTGCCAGCAGCTCCCCCTTAGCGGGAAAGAACTACGAGCAGTACTTC	CASSSPLAGKNYEQYF
TRBJ2-7	NA	TRBV7-9	NA	TGTGCCACGAGGACCGAGGCCTACGAGCAGTACTTC	CATRTEAYEQYF
TRBJ2-7	once	TRBV7-2	NA	TGTGCCAGCAGCTTAAATTCGGGTGGCGAGCAGTACTTC	CASSLNSGGEQYF
TRBJ1-2	NA	TRBV5-4	TRBD1	TGTGCCAGCAGCTTAGCAGGGGGCCCTTCTAACTATGGCTACACCTTC	CASSLAGGPSNYGYTF
TRBJ2-7	NA	TRBV15	NA	TGTGCCACCAGCACGACAGGATCCCTTTACGAGCAGTACTTC	CATSTTGSLYEQYF